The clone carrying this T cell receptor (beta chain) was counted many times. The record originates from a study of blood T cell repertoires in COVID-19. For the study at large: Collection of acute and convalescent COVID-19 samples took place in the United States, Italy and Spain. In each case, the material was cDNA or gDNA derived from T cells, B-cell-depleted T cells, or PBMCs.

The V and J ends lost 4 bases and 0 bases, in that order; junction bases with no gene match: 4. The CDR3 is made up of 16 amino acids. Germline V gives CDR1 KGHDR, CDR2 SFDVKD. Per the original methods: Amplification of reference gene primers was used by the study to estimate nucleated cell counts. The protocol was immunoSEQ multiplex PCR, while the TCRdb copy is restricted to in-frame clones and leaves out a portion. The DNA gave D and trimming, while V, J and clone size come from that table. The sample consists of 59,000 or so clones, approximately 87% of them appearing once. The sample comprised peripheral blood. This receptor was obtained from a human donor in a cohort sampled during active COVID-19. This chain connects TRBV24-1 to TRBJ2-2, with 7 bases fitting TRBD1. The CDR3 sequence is CATSDPTGANTGELFF. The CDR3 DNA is TGTGCCACCAGTGACCCCACAGGGGCGAACACCGGGGAGCTGTTTTTT.